This TCR beta chain derives from a study of CD8 T cells in ankylosing spondylitis (dated by TCRdb to 2016 to 2017). About the study as a whole: The study set out to find disease-linked TCR variants by profiling T cell receptor beta repertoires in ankylosing spondylitis patients and healthy donors. Peripheral blood was sampled, and synovial fluid was additionally collected from ankylosing spondylitis patients. The full study cohort comprised 20 to 25 ankylosing spondylitis patients and 85 to 120 healthy donors.

As concerns this clonotype: There is no known antigen for this receptor. No much larger clone is present one base from it, and per-base qualities are unavailable.

The full study reports these points: The disease-linked clones had a CD8+ phenotype and were found at relatively low frequencies in peripheral blood. A TCR beta motif of several highly homologous amino acid variants appeared characteristic of blood from ankylosing spondylitis patients. The disease-linked clones were reported as significantly enriched in matched synovial fluid samples from ankylosing spondylitis patients. Some motif variants were previously reported in synovial fluid and blood of reactive arthritis patients, suggesting common disease-initiation mechanisms.

TCRdb names Illumina HiSeq 2500 as the instrument used. Quantitative 5'-RACE with molecular barcodes was the method used to prepare the TCR beta libraries. On the authors' methods: A new computational method, built on a probabilistic model of VDJ rearrangement, was used to identify disease-linked TCR variants. The public reads were reprocessed in TCRdb via fastp at Q25 and MiXCR, keeping in-frame beta chains. Each entry merges the rows of one CDR3 protein and shows their most common DNA and genes. What appears here as the V and J calls and clone size reflects TCRdb's work, not the paper's. This sample comprises hundreds of thousands of distinct CDR3 sequences, roughly a quarter of them detected only once. The ten largest make up 0.89% of the sample. For CDR1 and CDR2, the germline V gene lists SGHRS and YFSETQ. V loses 0 bases at its end and J loses 1 base; junction bases beyond the gene matches: 5. The CDR3 runs 16 amino acids, cysteine and phenylalanine included. Kept here is only the CDR3 DNA, which spans 48 bases and is read in frame from base 1.

This chain joins TRBV5-1 to TRBJ1-1, and 8 junctional nucleotides match TRBD1. The specimen sequenced was blood, either unsorted or a sorted T cell fraction (not recorded which). The clonotype comes from a male donor with ankylosing spondylitis. In nucleotide form, the sequence is TGCGCCAGCAGCTTGGTGGGGACAGGTGGGAACACTGAAGCTTTCTTT. This is translated as CASSLVGTGGNTEAFF.